This passage covers 5 T cell receptor beta chains from one sample sequenced in a study of identical twins. TCRdb re-derived calls from the 5' RACE reads in MiXCR, one entry per CDR3 protein. In the table there are about 470,000 distinct CDR3 sequences, less than 25% of which are singletons. These data also formed part of another study, on T cells expressing NK-cell markers.

The sample consisted of CD4+ T cells sorted from blood. The receptors were gathered from a woman younger than 35 in good health.

The sample holds a few counts of this clonotype. The rearrangement joins TRBV7-3 to TRBJ2-2; possibly TRBD1 or TRBD2 for D (5 bases each). Germline CDR1 and CDR2: SGHTA and FQGTGA. CDR3 size: 13 residues. V was clipped by 2 bases and J by 9 bases, with 10 bases between them. For the CDR3, the DNA is TGTGCCAGCAGCTTAGAAGGGGAGCGGGAGCTGTTTTTT. This codes for CASSLEGERELFF. Drawing the rest from reference TRBV7-3 and TRBJ2-2, the complete variable domain is GAGVSQTPSNKVTEKGKYVELRCDPISGHTALYWYRQSLGQGPEFLIYFQGTGAADDSGLPNDRFFAVRPEGSVSTLKIQRTERGDSAVYLCASSLEGERELFFGEGSRLTVL.

This clonotype was observed a few times. The chain couples TRBV23-1 to TRBJ2-1; the match to TRBD1 covers 10 bases. TRBV23-1 is treated as an ORF (open reading frame) with a function not yet certain. The V segment lost 2 bases and the J segment 10 bases; nucleotides outside the gene matches: 23. This CDR3 contains 20 residues. The CDR3 is CASSQQGTGEGNNEQLEQFF. The CDR3 coding sequence is TGCGCCAGCAGTCAACAAGGGACAGGGGAGGGTAACAATGAGCAGTTGGAGCAGTTCTTC.

A note on this clonotype: A much larger clone differs by one base, so this may be a read error. The V and J genes are TRBV10-3 and TRBJ1-5; TRBD1 matches 9 bases. J gave up 4 bases and V 6 bases, and 1 base lay outside the gene matches. Germline-derived CDR1 and CDR2 are ENHRY and SYGVKD. This CDR3 spans 13 amino acids. CDR3: CAISGQGNQPQHF. CDR3 in DNA: TGTGCCATCAGCGGACAGGGGAATCAGCCCCAGCATTTT.

V gene TRBV2 combines with J gene TRBJ1-1; no clear D gene. This CDR3 spans 15 amino acids. V was pared by 2 bases and J by 2 bases, with 12 bases between. CDR1 is SNHLY and CDR2 is FYNNEI in the germline V gene. The DNA for the CDR3 is TGTGCCAGCAGTGAATCAGTTGATGGTAACACTGAAGCTTTCTTT. Translated, it gives CASSESVDGNTEAFF.

This clonotype has a handful of counts. The gene calls are TRBV12-3 or TRBV12-4 and TRBJ2-2; D gene ambiguous. Trimming pared 5 bases from V and 3 bases from J, leaving 4 bases between. CDR3 size: 12 residues. CDR3 sequence reads: CASSPHTGELFF. As DNA, the CDR3 is TGTGCCAGCAGTCCTCACACCGGGGAGCTGTTTTTT.